The 26 T cell receptor beta chains below were found in one sample sequenced in a study of blood T cell repertoires in COVID-19. TCRdb's table, derived via immunoSEQ multiplex PCR, lists solely in-frame clones and lacks some. The data show roughly 42,000 clones, with roughly nine tenths seen just once and about 10% held by the top ten. Sequencing was performed on peripheral blood. Every receptor here comes from a man aged 25-45 years with active or convalescent COVID-19.

J is TRBJ1-2 and V is TRBV3-1 (or the pseudogene TRBV3-2), with 12 bases matching TRBD1. CDR3 length: 18 amino acids. Germline V gene lookup returns CDR1 LGHDT and CDR2 YNNKEL (reference sequence). With V trimmed by 0 bases and J by 8 bases, 13 bases remained unmatched. The chain's CDR3 is CASSQERDRGPGVVGYTF. The DNA of the CDR3 is TGTGCCAGCAGCCAAGAGCGGGACAGGGGGCCCGGAGTTGTCGGCTACACCTTC.

J is TRBJ2-7 and V is TRBV5-5, with 7 positions matching TRBD1. V was clipped by 4 bases and J by 2 bases; unmatched bases: 12. Germline V gives CDR1 SGHKS, CDR2 YYEKEE (reference sequence). The CDR3 loop spans 16 amino acids. CDR3 nucleotides: TGTGCCAGCAGCCCAATAGGGGGCAGGGGCCCCTACGAGCAGTACTTC. This gives the protein CASSPIGGRGPYEQYF.

The chain has TRBV6-2 or TRBV6-3 and TRBJ2-1, with TRBD1 matching 7 bases. With 5 bases clipped from V and 9 bases from J, the junction kept 13 bases outside the gene matches. The CDR3 totals 15 residues. The germline V gene encodes CDR1 MNHEY and CDR2 SVGEGT. In DNA form, the CDR3 reads TGTGCCAGCAGTAACCGGGACAGTGGTTTTCTTGAGCAGTTCTTC. This sequence encodes CASSNRDSGFLEQFF.

The genes are TRBV9 and TRBJ2-1, with D tentatively TRBD2 (6 bases). V was cut by 3 bases and J by 4 bases, with 20 bases left in between. The length of the CDR3 is 17 residues. CDR1 and CDR2 from the germline V gene are SGDLS and YYNGEE. The CDR3, as DNA: TGTGCCAGCAGCGCTGGGATTGGGGCGGGGAGATACAATGAGCAGTTCTTC. As protein: CASSAGIGAGRYNEQFF.

The V and J genes are TRBV30 and TRBJ2-5; 9 bases match TRBD1. Trimming at V came to 0 bases and at J to 4 bases, leaving 6 bases not matched to a gene. CDR3 size: 15 residues. Per germline, CDR1 GTSNPN and CDR2 SVGIG (reference sequence). For the CDR3, the DNA is TGTGCCTGGAGTGTACGGGGGACAGGGATAGAGACCCAGTACTTC. It yields the protein CAWSVRGTGIETQYF.

Of note for this clone: Distinct nucleotide sequences in the sample also encode this CDR3. The chain uses TRBV7-6 and TRBJ2-3; 11 nucleotides match TRBD2. The germline gives CDR1 SGHVS, CDR2 FNYEAQ. CDR3 length: 17 residues. The J segment lost 2 bases and the V segment lost 1 base, leaving 5 bases of the junction unmatched. CDR3 nucleotides: TGTGCCAGCAGCTTAGTTCCTAGCGGGGGGTCCACAGATACGCAGTATTTT. It specifies CASSLVPSGGSTDTQYF. The full variable domain, its missing parts supplied by reference TRBV7-6 and TRBJ2-3, is GAGVSQSPRYKVTKRGQDVALRCDPISGHVSLYWYRQALGQGPEFLTYFNYEAQQDKSGLPNDRFSAERPEGSISTLTIQRTEQRDSAMYRCASSLVPSGGSTDTQYFGPGTRLTVL.

The CDR3 loop is CSVYTTGFYTEAFF. The DNA for the CDR3 is TGCAGCGTTTATACTACAGGTTTTTACACTGAAGCTTTCTTT. The chain links TRBV29-1 to TRBJ1-1; possible D gene TRBD1, 5 bases. Per the germline V gene, CDR1 is SQVTM and CDR2 is ANQGSEA. Trimming took 5 bases from V and 3 from J, leaving 16 bases between them. This CDR3 comprises 14 residues.

This rearrangement joins TRBV4-2 to TRBJ2-7; D call uncertain. Trimming shortened V by 0 bases and J by 13 bases, and 13 bases separated the two germline ends. Per germline, CDR1 LGHNA and CDR2 YNFKEQ. The CDR3 runs 12 residues. For the CDR3, the DNA is TGTGCCAGCAGCCAAGAGGGCACGAGATTATACTTC. Protein: CASSQEGTRLYF.

The V call is TRBV7-6, the J call TRBJ2-7; 11 bases agree with TRBD2. V was clipped by 5 bases and J by 0 bases; unmatched bases: 6. The germline CDR1 and CDR2 sequences are SGHVS and FNYEAQ. The CDR3 has 16 residues. Written as DNA, the CDR3 is TGTGCCAGCAGCATACCGACTAGCGGGGACTCCTACGAGCAGTACGTC. It encodes CASSIPTSGDSYEQYV.

The rearrangement joins TRBV5-1 to TRBJ1-5, with D unresolved. Trimming shortened V by 0 bases and J by 6 bases, and 13 bases separated the two germline ends. The CDR3 has 15 residues. CDR1 and CDR2 from the germline V gene are SGHRS and YFSETQ. This CDR3 reads CASSLGQTEGQPQHF. As DNA, the CDR3 is TGCGCCAGCAGCTTGGGCCAGACGGAGGGTCAGCCCCAGCATTTT.

This chain joins TRBV2 and TRBJ1-1; D unclear. Germline V lookup: CDR1 SNHLY, CDR2 FYNNEI. V lost 8 bases and J 4 bases, leaving 14 bases between the germline ends. This CDR3 comprises 13 residues. CDR3 sequence reads: CASGRGIGTEAFF. For the CDR3, the DNA is TGTGCCAGCGGTAGAGGGATCGGCACTGAAGCTTTCTTT.

The V call is TRBV18, the J call TRBJ2-1, with 9 bases lining up with TRBD2. Germline-derived CDR1 and CDR2 are KGHSH and LQKENI. The CDR3 consists of 16 residues. V was clipped by 3 bases and J by 6 bases; unmatched bases: 9. The CDR3 reads CASSPSLTSGGNEQFF. The CDR3 DNA reads TGTGCCAGCTCACCCTCATTGACTAGCGGTGGCAATGAGCAGTTCTTC.

The rearrangement uses TRBV5-4 and TRBJ2-6, with D perhaps matching TRBD1 (5 bases). Germline assignment: CDR1 SGHNT and CDR2 YYREEE (reference sequence). The CDR3 runs 15 residues. Trimming left V 2 bases short and J 5 bases short, with 11 bases between. The chain's CDR3 is CASSLWGLRANVLTF. CDR3 nucleotide sequence: TGTGCCAGCAGCTTATGGGGCCTCCGGGCCAACGTCCTGACTTTC.

The chain is built from TRBV25-1 and TRBJ2-1; 10 bases map to TRBD2. The germline V gene encodes CDR1 MGHDK and CDR2 SYGVNS. The CDR3 spans 17 residues. V lost 2 bases, J lost 7 bases, and 11 bases stayed unmatched. CDR3 amino acids: CASSERGASGSSNEQFF. In DNA form, the CDR3 reads TGTGCCAGCAGTGAACGGGGGGCTAGCGGGAGTAGTAATGAGCAGTTCTTC.

V gene TRBV4-3 combines with J gene TRBJ1-2, with D possibly matching TRBD1 (5 bases). The CDR3 is made up of 15 amino acids. V gave up 1 base and J gave up 2 bases, with 11 bases separating them. The germline CDR1 and CDR2 sequences are LGHNA and YSLEER. CDR3 loop: CASSQAAGLNYGYTF. The CDR3 bases are TGCGCCAGCAGCCAAGCGGCAGGGCTAAACTATGGCTACACCTTC.

This clone was observed a few times. The rearrangement joins TRBV24-1 to TRBJ2-2, with D possibly matching TRBD2 (5 bases). Trimming removed 5 bases from V and 7 bases from J, with 10 bases in between. The CDR3 totals 13 residues. Looked up from germline, CDR1 is KGHDR and CDR2 is SFDVKD. The DNA of the CDR3 is TGTGCCACCAGTGTCCCCGGAGGCGGGGAGCTGTTTTTT. Translated, it gives CATSVPGGGELFF.

The chain combines TRBV6-5 with TRBJ1-1; 10 bases map to TRBD1. The germline V gene encodes CDR1 MNHEY and CDR2 SVGAGI. J was trimmed by 5 bases and V by 0 bases; bases with no gene match: 3. The CDR3 has 15 residues. The CDR3 DNA reads TGTGCCAGCAGTTACTCGACAGGGGGCCGGACTGAAGCTTTCTTT. This translates into CASSYSTGGRTEAFF.

This clone was recorded only once. This chain links TRBV9 with TRBJ2-3; D not certain. The CDR3 contains 17 residues. The V gene's germline CDR1 is SGDLS and CDR2 YYNGEE. V was shortened by 4 bases and J by 0 bases, with 18 bases between the two germline ends. In nucleotides, the CDR3 is TGTGCCAGCAGCAAACGACTTGCCCTCACTAGCACAGATACGCAGTATTTT. It yields the protein CASSKRLALTSTDTQYF.

This chain's CDR3 is CASSTLTGTRNYGYTF. The DNA of the CDR3 is TGTGCCAGCAGCACGCTGACAGGGACCCGGAACTATGGCTACACCTTC. The rearrangement uses TRBV7-9 and TRBJ1-2; 7 positions agree with TRBD1. The length of the CDR3 is 16 residues. The V gene end was trimmed by 5 bases and the J gene end by 2 bases; junction bases not matched to a gene: 11. Germline lookup yields CDR1 SEHNR and CDR2 FQNEAQ (reference sequence).

The rearrangement links TRBV20-1 to TRBJ2-1, with D perhaps TRBD2 (6 bases). The ends were cut back, 6 bases at V and 12 bases at J, with 15 bases in the middle. There are 11 residues in the CDR3. The V gene's germline CDR1 is DFQATT and CDR2 SNEGSKA (reference sequence). In DNA, the CDR3 is TGCAGTGCAGATTTCAGGGAGGCGCAGTTCTTC. Translated, it gives CSADFREAQFF.

The CDR3 sequence is CASSLTGGNQPQHF. For the CDR3, the DNA is TGTGCCAGCAGCTTAACTGGAGGCAATCAGCCCCAGCATTTT. The rearrangement joins TRBV7-9 to TRBJ1-5; D not certain. Germline V gene sequence: CDR1 SEHNR, CDR2 FQNEAQ (reference sequence). The V end was cut by 2 bases, the J end by 2 bases, with 7 bases between. The CDR3 contains 14 residues.

The sample holds one count of this clone. This chain links TRBV27 with TRBJ1-6, with D unresolved. This CDR3 is built from 12 residues. The germline V gene encodes CDR1 MNHEY and CDR2 SMNVEV (reference sequence). Trimming removed 6 bases from V and 7 bases from J, with 7 bases in between. CDR3 amino acids: CASRTQNSPLHF. The CDR3 nucleotides read TGTGCCAGCAGAACACAGAATTCACCCCTCCACTTT.

This rearrangement joins TRBV4-1 to TRBJ1-3; a weak D match, TRBD1 (5 bases). Germline assignment: CDR1 MGHRA and CDR2 YSYEKL. The CDR3 contains 18 residues. With 0 bases removed from V and 0 bases from J, the gap between germline ends came to 15 bases. The CDR3 loop is CASSQEGHAWSSGNTIYF. CDR3 bases: TGCGCCAGCAGCCAAGAGGGGCACGCCTGGAGCTCTGGAAACACCATATATTTT.

V and J are TRBV7-2 and TRBJ2-4; the D gene is possibly TRBD2 (6 bases). The CDR3 spans 16 residues. CDR1 is SGHTA and CDR2 is FQGNSA in the germline V gene. The V and J ends lost 5 bases and 0 bases respectively, with 14 bases between them. The CDR3 DNA follows: TGTGCCAGCAGCCTCGGGAGCCTCCTAGCCAAAAACATTCAGTACTTC. This translates into CASSLGSLLAKNIQYF. Full variable domain (missing parts from reference TRBV7-2 and TRBJ2-4): GAGVSQSPSNKVTEKGKDVELRCDPISGHTALYWYRQSLGQGLEFLIYFQGNSAPDKSGLPSDRFSAERTGGSVSTLTIQRTQQEDSAVYLCASSLGSLLAKNIQYFGAGTRLSVL.

This chain links TRBV19 with TRBJ2-1; no clear D. Trimming took off 3 bases at V and 8 bases at J, with 14 bases between the two ends. Per the germline V gene, CDR1 is LNHDA and CDR2 is SQIVND (reference sequence). This CDR3 contains 14 residues. CDR3: CASSMSLVLHEQFF. CDR3 nucleotide sequence: TGTGCCAGTAGTATGTCCCTAGTGCTCCATGAGCAGTTCTTC.

V and J are TRBV18 and TRBJ1-1, with D uncertain. This CDR3 is built from 10 residues. Germline CDR1 KGHSH, CDR2 LQKENI. V shed 3 bases and J shed 9 bases, with 5 bases lying between them. The DNA of the CDR3 is TGTGCCAGCTCACCGCGAAAAGCTTTCTTT. Amino acids: CASSPRKAFF.